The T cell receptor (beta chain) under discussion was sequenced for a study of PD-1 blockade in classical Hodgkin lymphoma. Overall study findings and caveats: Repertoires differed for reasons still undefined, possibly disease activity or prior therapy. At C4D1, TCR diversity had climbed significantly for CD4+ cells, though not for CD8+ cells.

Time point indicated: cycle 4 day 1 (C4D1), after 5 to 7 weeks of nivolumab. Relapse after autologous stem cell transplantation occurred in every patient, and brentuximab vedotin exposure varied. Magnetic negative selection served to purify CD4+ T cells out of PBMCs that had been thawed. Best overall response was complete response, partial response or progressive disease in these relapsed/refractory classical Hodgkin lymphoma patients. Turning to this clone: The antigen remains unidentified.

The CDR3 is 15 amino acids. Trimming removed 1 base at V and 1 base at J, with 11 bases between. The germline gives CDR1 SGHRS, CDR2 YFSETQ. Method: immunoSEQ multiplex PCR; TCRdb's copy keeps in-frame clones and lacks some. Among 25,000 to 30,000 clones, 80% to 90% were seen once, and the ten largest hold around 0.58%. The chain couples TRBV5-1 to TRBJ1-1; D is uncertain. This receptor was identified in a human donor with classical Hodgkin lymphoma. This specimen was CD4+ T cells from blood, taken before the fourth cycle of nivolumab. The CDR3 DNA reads TGCGCCAGCAGCTTGATAACTGACCCGAACACTGAAGCTTTCTTT. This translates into CASSLITDPNTEAFF.